The rows below give T cell receptor beta chains drawn from one sample of a study of T cell repertoires in cytomegalovirus infection. TCRdb processed the reads anew with MiXCR; each CDR3 protein has one entry. The table has under 95,000 distinct CDR3 sequences, approximately 43% seen once. Antigen specificity for these receptors is unknown. The sample in question was CD8+ T cells from cultured PBMCs, obtained from culture after CMV antigen stimulation. The receptor set was obtained from a human donor in good health (CMV status not recorded). Some clones in this sample may be carry-over from other donors' samples. CDR3s leave out the opening cysteine and the closing phenylalanine or tryptophan. A clone size is listed for some rows: how often the clone was seen (once, few, many), or a class if it is expanded.

j_gene: TRBJ2-1; abundance: .; v_gene: TRBV6-1; len: 11; CDR3aa: ACTRSSYNEQF
j_gene: TRBJ1-5; abundance: .; v_gene: TRBV7-2; len: 12; CDR3aa: ASSLNRGGQPQH
j_gene: TRBJ2-5; abundance: .; v_gene: TRBV23-1; len: 14; CDR3aa: ASSQSREGQQETQY
j_gene: TRBJ2-7; abundance: few; v_gene: TRBV7-6; len: 12; CDR3aa: ASSLYLGAYEQY
j_gene: TRBJ2-1; abundance: .; v_gene: TRBV15; len: 13; CDR3aa: ATSRDQGLGSEQF
j_gene: TRBJ1-4; abundance: few; v_gene: TRBV12-3/TRBV12-4; len: 14; CDR3aa: ASSPADPTTNEKLF
j_gene: TRBJ1-1; abundance: once; v_gene: TRBV7-9; len: 11; CDR3aa: ASSSGVNTEAF
j_gene: TRBJ1-2; abundance: .; v_gene: TRBV28; len: 9; CDR3aa: ASSLSYGYT
j_gene: TRBJ1-1; abundance: .; v_gene: TRBV6-2/TRBV6-3; len: 10; CDR3aa: ASRTALDPAF
j_gene: TRBJ2-1; abundance: .; v_gene: TRBV4-2; len: 10; CDR3aa: ASSQDWDEQF
j_gene: TRBJ1-5; abundance: .; v_gene: TRBV7-2; len: 11; CDR3aa: ASSRTGNQPQH
j_gene: TRBJ2-4; abundance: .; v_gene: TRBV20-1; len: 11; CDR3aa: SAKGLAKNIQY
j_gene: TRBJ1-2; abundance: few; v_gene: TRBV11-2; len: 10; CDR3aa: ASSLDGYGYT
j_gene: TRBJ1-1; abundance: few; v_gene: TRBV11-2; len: 10; CDR3aa: ASSLGATEAF
j_gene: TRBJ2-7; abundance: .; v_gene: TRBV15; len: 14; CDR3aa: ATSRFEAEGFSEQY
j_gene: TRBJ2-1; abundance: .; v_gene: TRBV14; len: 10; CDR3aa: ASSQVRGKQF
j_gene: TRBJ2-5; abundance: .; v_gene: TRBV12-3/TRBV12-4; len: 12; CDR3aa: ASSLTRWRETQY
j_gene: TRBJ1-1; abundance: few; v_gene: TRBV6-6; len: 15; CDR3aa: ASSYEQGMYANTEAF
j_gene: TRBJ2-7; abundance: many; v_gene: TRBV5-5; len: 13; CDR3aa: ASSGTTGGIAEQY
j_gene: TRBJ2-5; abundance: few; v_gene: TRBV7-6; len: 14; CDR3aa: ASSLSQGAVQETQY
j_gene: TRBJ1-5; abundance: .; v_gene: TRBV19; len: 13; CDR3aa: ASRPDRARDQPQH
j_gene: TRBJ2-7; abundance: .; v_gene: TRBV19; len: 11; CDR3aa: ASSTTGTYEQY
j_gene: TRBJ2-5; abundance: .; v_gene: TRBV28; len: 13; CDR3aa: ASSLGTGARETQY
j_gene: TRBJ1-1; abundance: .; v_gene: TRBV18; len: 14; CDR3aa: ASSPSPDSLNTEAF
j_gene: TRBJ2-3; abundance: few; v_gene: TRBV7-9; len: 14; CDR3aa: ASSPRQGLVTDTQY
j_gene: TRBJ1-6; abundance: few; v_gene: TRBV7-2; len: 13; CDR3aa: ASNRGSFQNSPLH